This passage covers 14 T cell receptor beta chains from one sample sequenced in a study of blood T cell repertoires in COVID-19. The assay was immunoSEQ multiplex PCR, and TCRdb's table has in-frame clones only and misses some. The sample lists some 71,000 clones, 90% seen once, with less than 6.5% in the top ten. Sequences were obtained from peripheral blood. These receptors originate from a woman between 18 and 29 years old with acute or convalescent COVID-19.

The chain joins TRBV7-9 to TRBJ1-1, with no clear D. The CDR3 has 11 amino acids. Germline values: CDR1 SEHNR, CDR2 FQNEAQ (reference sequence). V lost 7 bases, J lost 7 bases, and 10 bases lay in between. The CDR3 nucleotides are TGTGCCAGCACGCCCACTGTTGAAGCTTTCTTT. It codes for CASTPTVEAFF.

This sequence joins TRBV15 and TRBJ2-1, with TRBD2 matching 7 bases. CDR1 is LNHNV, CDR2 YYDKDF, per germline (reference sequence). Germline trimming cut 8 bases from V and 0 bases from J; bases unmatched to any gene: 22. The CDR3 has 20 amino acids. This chain's CDR3 is CATRLSGGGATFSSYNEQFF. Here the CDR3 DNA reads TGTGCCACCCGCCTCTCGGGAGGAGGGGCCACCTTTAGCTCCTACAATGAGCAGTTCTTC.

This chain connects TRBV6-1 to TRBJ1-5; D ambiguous. The CDR3 spans 13 residues. V was cut by 6 bases and J by 5 bases, with 11 bases left in between. Germline CDR1 reads MNHNS; CDR2 reads SASEGT. Written as DNA, the CDR3 is TGTGCCAGCAGCCCCCGGCGGGATCAGCCCCAGCATTTT. This sequence encodes CASSPRRDQPQHF.

V usage is TRBV4-1 and J usage is TRBJ1-4, with D possibly being TRBD1 (5 bases). V lost 0 bases and J 5 bases, leaving 13 bases between the germline ends. Germline lookup yields CDR1 MGHRA and CDR2 YSYEKL. This CDR3 comprises 16 residues. The DNA for the CDR3 is TGCGCCAGCAGCCAAGATCCGGGCGGGGGGAATGAAAAACTGTTTTTT. This translates into CASSQDPGGGNEKLFF.

The chain carries TRBV6-2 or TRBV6-3 and TRBJ2-1; 16 positions agree with TRBD2. Trimming took 5 bases from V and 3 from J; bases not matched to a gene: 7. The germline CDR1 and CDR2 sequences are MNHEY and SVGEGT. CDR3 length: 18 amino acids. The CDR3 bases are TGTGCCAGCAGTCCCGGGACTAGCGGGAGGGCGCACTACAATGAGCAGTTCTTC. This codes for CASSPGTSGRAHYNEQFF.

The V gene is TRBV6-5, the J gene TRBJ1-2; a weak D match, TRBD1 (5 bases). V dropped 6 bases and J dropped 8 bases, with 13 bases sitting between them. CDR3 size: 12 residues. Looked up from germline, CDR1 is MNHEY and CDR2 is SVGAGI. The CDR3 reads CASSPREGGYTF. The CDR3 DNA is TGTGCCAGCAGCCCCAGGGAGGGCGGCTACACCTTC.

This chain links TRBV6-2 or TRBV6-3 with TRBJ2-2; the match to TRBD2 covers 12 bases. The CDR3 loop spans 16 amino acids. Germline V gene data show CDR1 as MNHEY and CDR2 as SVGEGT. The ends lost 2 bases at V and 3 bases at J; junction bases unmatched: 1. For the CDR3, the DNA is TGTGCCAGCAGTTACCGACTAGCGGGAGACACCGGGGAGCTGTTTTTT. Its translation is CASSYRLAGDTGELFF.

The chain recombines TRBV9 with TRBJ1-6, with D hard to call. CDR3 length equals 14 residues. The germline gives CDR1 SGDLS, CDR2 YYNGEE. Trimming stripped 0 bases from V and 9 bases from J, with 10 bases between. The CDR3 protein is CASSVASRGSPLHF. DNA for the CDR3: TGTGCCAGCAGCGTAGCAAGTAGAGGTTCACCCCTCCACTTT.

This sequence joins TRBV20-1 and TRBJ2-3; unclear D gene. The CDR3 has 12 residues. Germline V gene sequence: CDR1 DFQATT, CDR2 SNEGSKA (reference sequence). Trimming shortened V by 3 bases and J by 2 bases, and 6 bases separated the two germline ends. The CDR3 loop is CSASYPTDTQYF. In DNA, the CDR3 is TGCAGTGCTAGTTATCCCACAGATACGCAGTATTTT.

The chain uses TRBV10-3 and TRBJ2-2; 10 nucleotides match TRBD2. Trimming cost V 0 bases and J 5 bases; bases outside gene matches: 15. This CDR3 has 20 amino acids. CDR1 is ENHRY and CDR2 is SYGVKD in the germline V gene. CDR3 protein: CAISESAGLALRGGTGELFF. The CDR3 DNA reads TGTGCCATCAGTGAGTCCGCGGGACTAGCGCTACGAGGAGGTACCGGGGAGCTGTTTTTT.

The chain joins TRBV7-2 to TRBJ1-1, with a possible D match to TRBD1 (5 bases). CDR3 size: 15 residues. CDR1 SGHTA and CDR2 FQGNSA come from the germline V gene. Between the trimmed V and J ends, which lost 5 bases and 2 bases, there was a span of 15 bases. Written as DNA, the CDR3 is TGTGCCAGCAGCCCCCAGAATAGGGGAAACACTGAAGCTTTCTTT. Protein sequence: CASSPQNRGNTEAFF.

The chain links TRBV2 to TRBJ2-1; perhaps TRBD1 as D (5 bases). V lost 6 bases and J lost 7, with 10 bases in between. The CDR3 is 12 amino acids. Germline values: CDR1 SNHLY, CDR2 FYNNEI. The CDR3 spells CASRRQINEQFF. The CDR3 DNA reads as TGTGCCAGCAGGAGACAGATAAATGAGCAGTTCTTC.

This rearrangement joins TRBV19 to TRBJ1-1; 7 bases match TRBD1. CDR1 is LNHDA and CDR2 is SQIVND in the germline V gene (reference sequence). The CDR3 covers 15 residues. The J segment lost 1 base and the V segment lost 11 bases, leaving 13 bases of the junction unmatched. The CDR3 DNA is TGTGCCTCTATGGGAACAGGGGCCCCGAACACTGAAGCTTTCTTT. Translating it yields CASMGTGAPNTEAFF.

This clone was seen a handful of times. The chain employs TRBV6-5 and TRBJ1-6, with 10 bases aligning to TRBD1. Germline-derived CDR1 and CDR2 are MNHEY and SVGAGI. The CDR3 is 15 residues long. V gave up 6 bases and J gave up 5 bases; unmatched junction bases: 4. The CDR3 DNA reads as TGTGCCAGCAGCAAGGACAGGGGGAATAATTCACCCCTCCACTTT. Translating it yields CASSKDRGNNSPLHF.